The 23 T cell receptor beta chains below come from one sample, sequenced in a study of patients and donors after allogeneic stem cell transplantation. TCRdb reprocessed the RT-PCR reads with MiXCR, giving one entry per CDR3 protein. The table shows roughly 880,000 distinct CDR3 sequences, with approximately 19% occurring only once. The sample taken for sequencing was blood, either unsorted or a sorted T cell fraction (not recorded which). The receptors were gathered from a human donor who was either an allogeneic HSCT recipient or a stem cell or donor lymphocyte infusion donor (not recorded which). It is not recorded whose cells these are; they may come from a transplant donor.

This clonotype was seen a handful of times. The J gene is TRBJ1-6, the V gene TRBV20-1; D is undetermined. This CDR3 spans 14 amino acids. Deletions cut 3 bases from V and 0 bases from J, with 6 bases between. The germline V gene encodes CDR1 DFQATT and CDR2 SNEGSKA (reference sequence). CDR3 residues: CSASYSSYNSPLHF. The CDR3 bases are TGCAGTGCTAGCTACAGCTCCTATAATTCACCCCTCCACTTT.

The CDR3 DNA follows: TGTGCCAGCAGCTTAAGCCGGGACTACCGATCGAACACCGGGGAGCTGTTTTTT. Encoded protein: CASSLSRDYRSNTGELFF. The chain couples TRBV7-3 to TRBJ2-2; 7 nucleotides match TRBD2. The V and J ends lost 1 base and 0 bases, in that order; junction bases with no gene match: 8. The CDR3 extends over 18 amino acids. The germline V gene has CDR1 SGHTA and CDR2 FQGTGA.

The sample holds a few counts of this clonotype. This chain's CDR3 is CASSQDLAGQGVLFEAFF. Here the CDR3 DNA reads TGCGCCAGCAGCCAAGACCTAGCAGGACAGGGCGTATTATTTGAAGCTTTCTTT. The chain couples TRBV4-3 to TRBJ1-1; TRBD1 matches 8 bases. The length of the CDR3 is 18 residues. The germline V gene encodes CDR1 LGHNA and CDR2 YSLEER. J was trimmed by 7 bases and V by 0 bases; bases with no gene match: 16.

A few counts support this clonotype. The J gene is TRBJ1-1, the V gene TRBV10-3; TRBD1 is a possible D gene (5 bases). CDR1 is ENHRY, CDR2 SYGVKD, per germline. This CDR3 has 13 amino acids. Trimming removed 6 bases at V and 4 bases at J, with 12 bases between. The CDR3 DNA reads TGTGCCATCAGGACAGATGTTAGCACTGAAGCTTTCTTT. Translated, it gives CAIRTDVSTEAFF.

This clonotype was counted a few times. The junction differs from germline at one of its ends, possibly a read error. The chain employs TRBV9 and TRBJ2-6, with D perhaps being TRBD1 or TRBD2 (5 bases each). The germline CDR1 and CDR2 sequences are SGDLS and YYNGEE. The CDR3 spans 15 residues. The CDR3 loop is CASSVDGGGTNVLTF. The CDR3 DNA reads as TGTGCCAGCAGCGTAGATGGGGGTGGGACCAACGTCCTGACTTTC.

J is TRBJ1-1 and V is TRBV12-3 or TRBV12-4; D uncertain. The CDR3 has 15 amino acids. Trimming pared 8 bases from V and 5 bases from J, leaving 21 bases between. The CDR3: CASELSRGVGTEAFF. In DNA, the CDR3 is TGTGCCAGCGAGTTATCCCGGGGTGTCGGAACTGAAGCTTTCTTT.

The chain joins TRBV30 to TRBJ2-7, with 7 bases matching TRBD1. The ends lost 4 bases at V and 3 bases at J; junction bases unmatched: 3. This CDR3 has 12 amino acids. Germline V gives CDR1 GTSNPN, CDR2 SVGIG (reference sequence). The CDR3 coding sequence is TGTGCCTGGAACAGGGGTGACTACGAGCAGTACTTC. It specifies CAWNRGDYEQYF.

This chain links TRBV12-3 or TRBV12-4 with TRBJ1-6; TRBD1 matches at 7 bases. V lost 5 bases to trimming and J lost 9 bases; unmatched junction nucleotides: 13. The CDR3 length is 16 residues. The CDR3 protein is CASSRGRQGWGSPLHF. The CDR3 DNA follows: TGTGCCAGCAGTCGCGGGCGACAGGGTTGGGGTTCACCCCTCCACTTT.

The chain carries TRBV4-3 and TRBJ2-1; D gene uncertain. V dropped 0 bases and J dropped 10 bases, with 4 bases sitting between them. Germline CDR1 is LGHNA and CDR2 is YSLEER. The CDR3 runs 11 residues. CDR3 sequence reads: CASSQEGEQFF. In DNA form, the CDR3 reads TGCGCCAGCAGCCAAGAAGGCGAGCAGTTCTTC.

This clonotype was picked up a small number of times. The chain is built from TRBV5-1 and TRBJ2-3, with TRBD1 matching 9 bases. The germline V gene encodes CDR1 SGHRS and CDR2 YFSETQ. This CDR3 has 18 residues. J gave up 1 base and V 0 bases, and 9 bases lay outside the gene matches. The CDR3 loop reads CASSLVGGRDRGTDTQYF. CDR3 bases: TGCGCCAGCAGCTTGGTAGGGGGCCGGGACAGGGGCACAGATACGCAGTATTTT. Using reference TRBV5-1 and TRBJ2-3 for the parts outside the CDR3, the full variable domain is KAGVTQTPRYLIKTRGQQVTLSCSPISGHRSVSWYQQTPGQGLQFLFEYFSETQRNKGNFPGRFSGRQFSNSRSEMNVSTLELGDSALYLCASSLVGGRDRGTDTQYFGPGTRLTVL.

CDR3 protein: CAWSVGVGYNEQFF. Written as DNA, the CDR3 is TGTGCCTGGAGTGTAGGGGTTGGGTACAATGAGCAGTTCTTC. The V call is TRBV30, the J call TRBJ2-1; tentative D call: TRBD1 (5 bases). This CDR3 is built from 14 residues. Germline V gene lookup returns CDR1 GTSNPN and CDR2 SVGIG (reference sequence). V lost 0 bases and J lost 4, with 10 bases in between.

The gene calls are TRBV24-1 and TRBJ2-3; 8 bases are shared with TRBD2. The junction had 5 bases not matched to a gene; V was cut back by 0 bases and J by 4 bases. The CDR3 is 16 residues long. Germline assignment: CDR1 KGHDR and CDR2 SFDVKD. The CDR3 bases are TGTGCCACCAGTGATTTGAGAAGCGGGGGTTCAGATACGCAGTATTTT. This gives the protein CATSDLRSGGSDTQYF.

This chain links TRBV19 with TRBJ2-7, with TRBD2 matching over 10 bases. Trimming took 6 bases from V and 4 from J; bases not matched to a gene: 12. In germline, CDR1 is LNHDA, CDR2 SQIVND (reference sequence). The CDR3 loop spans 16 amino acids. The CDR3 nucleotides read TGTGCCAGTAGCCAACCACGGACTAGCGGAACTTACGAGCAGTACTTC. It is translated as CASSQPRTSGTYEQYF.

This clonotype was counted between two and nine times. V and J are TRBV20-1 and TRBJ1-2; the D gene is possibly TRBD1 (5 bases). CDR1 is DFQATT and CDR2 is SNEGSKA in the germline V gene (reference sequence). The CDR3 length is 11 residues. Here the CDR3 DNA reads TGCACGGGACCCTGGCAGTCTGGCTACACCTTC. Translating it yields CTGPWQSGYTF.

This clonotype was found a few times. The V call is TRBV24-1, the J call TRBJ2-3, with TRBD1 as a possible D gene (6 bases). The CDR3 totals 15 residues. Germline CDR1 and CDR2: KGHDR and SFDVKD. Trimming cost V 1 base and J 4 bases, with 11 bases left between them. The CDR3 protein is CATSDFRTESDTQYF. Here the CDR3 DNA reads TGTGCCACCAGTGATTTCAGGACAGAATCAGATACGCAGTATTTT.

This clonotype was picked up a small number of times. V is TRBV6-1 and J is TRBJ1-1; D unresolved. V dropped 5 bases and J dropped 1 base, with 14 bases sitting between them. In germline, CDR1 is MNHNS, CDR2 SASEGT. The CDR3 spans 15 residues. The DNA for the CDR3 is TGTGCCAGCAGTCGCCCCTCGGCGCGGAACACTGAAGCTTTCTTT. This sequence encodes CASSRPSARNTEAFF.

This clonotype was counted between two and nine times. The gene calls are TRBV29-1 and TRBJ2-1, with 8 positions matching TRBD2. Germline V lookup: CDR1 SQVTM, CDR2 ANQGSEA. This CDR3 is built from 16 residues. The V segment lost 1 base and the J segment 5 bases; nucleotides outside the gene matches: 10. The CDR3 is CSVEGGREEAHNEQFF. CDR3 sequence (DNA): TGCAGCGTTGAAGGGGGGCGGGAGGAAGCCCACAATGAGCAGTTCTTC.

In this sample, this clonotype turned up a few times. This chain uses TRBV27 with TRBJ1-5; no clear D gene. The V end lost 6 bases, the J end lost 6 bases, and 18 bases lay between the germline ends. The CDR3 spans 15 residues. Germline loops: CDR1 MNHEY, CDR2 SMNVEV (reference sequence). CDR3 residues: CASSRSVGFSQPQHF. CDR3 coding DNA: TGTGCCAGCAGCCGGTCGGTGGGATTTAGTCAGCCCCAGCATTTT.

This sequence joins TRBV14 and TRBJ1-2; D not certain. V was trimmed by 1 base and J by 4 bases, leaving 7 bases between them. There are 13 residues in the CDR3. CDR1 and CDR2 (germline): SGHDN, FVKESK. This chain's CDR3 is CASSQVNSYGYTF. CDR3 nucleotide sequence: TGTGCCAGCAGCCAAGTTAACTCCTATGGCTACACCTTC. The whole variable domain, remainder taken from reference TRBV14 and TRBJ1-2, is EAGVTQFPSHSVIEKGQTVTLRCDPISGHDNLYWYRRVMGKEIKFLLHFVKESKQDESGMPNNRFLAERTGGTYSTLKVQPAELEDSGVYFCASSQVNSYGYTFGSGTRLTVV.

The V call is TRBV7-2, the J call TRBJ1-6; tentative D call: TRBD1 (5 bases). Germline CDR1 SGHTA, CDR2 FQGNSA. The CDR3 length is 17 residues. Between the trimmed V and J ends, which lost 5 bases and 7 bases, there was a span of 21 bases. CDR3 sequence (DNA): TGTGCCAGCAGCCCTTACGAGGGGAATACTAGGAATTCACCCCTCCACTTT. It encodes CASSPYEGNTRNSPLHF. Filled out from reference TRBV7-2 and TRBJ1-6, the complete variable domain reads GAGVSQSPSNKVTEKGKDVELRCDPISGHTALYWYRQSLGQGLEFLIYFQGNSAPDKSGLPSDRFSAERTGGSVSTLTIQRTQQEDSAVYLCASSPYEGNTRNSPLHFGNGTRLTVT.

This chain joins TRBV20-1 and TRBJ2-5, with D possibly matching TRBD1 (5 bases). Germline V gene sequence: CDR1 DFQATT, CDR2 SNEGSKA (reference sequence). The V gene lost 1 base and the J gene lost 5 bases, with 11 bases spanning the gap. CDR3 length: 13 residues. CDR3 coding DNA: TGCAGTGCTAGAGTAGGGGTTTGGGAGACCCAGTACTTC. Protein sequence: CSARVGVWETQYF.

This clonotype turned up a few times. The chain combines TRBV4-2 with TRBJ2-5, with 9 positions matching TRBD2. CDR3 size: 17 residues. V lost 1 base and J lost 3; bases outside the gene matches: 9. Germline V gene data show CDR1 as LGHNA and CDR2 as YNFKEQ. The CDR3 protein is CASSQGPASGDEETQYF. The CDR3 DNA reads TGTGCCAGCAGCCAAGGGCCGGCTAGCGGGGATGAAGAGACCCAGTACTTC.

The rearrangement uses TRBV5-1 and TRBJ2-5; 10 bases map to TRBD2. The germline gives CDR1 SGHRS, CDR2 YFSETQ. The CDR3 has 15 residues. With 0 bases clipped from V and 4 bases from J, the junction kept 3 bases outside the gene matches. The CDR3 nucleotides read TGCGCCAGCAGCTTGGGAATAGCGGGAGGAGAGACCCAGTACTTC. It specifies CASSLGIAGGETQYF.